These 11 T cell receptor beta chains were all obtained from the same sample, sequenced in a study of T cell responses to AZD1222 COVID-19 vaccine. Data came from immunoSEQ multiplex PCR; TCRdb stores just in-frame clones and leaves some out. The sample carries some 150,000 clones, approximately 90% recorded once. Sample: peripheral blood, taken on day 0 of AZD1222 vaccination. The receptors were gathered from an adult in good health.

The chain joins TRBV5-1 to TRBJ1-1; D is unclear. Germline values: CDR1 SGHRS, CDR2 YFSETQ. This CDR3 contains 13 residues. V was cut by 5 bases and J by 2 bases, with 10 bases left in between. For the CDR3, the DNA is TGCGCCAGCAGTCGAGACCTAAACACTGAAGCTTTCTTT. Translation: CASSRDLNTEAFF. Full variable domain (missing parts from reference TRBV5-1 and TRBJ1-1): KAGVTQTPRYLIKTRGQQVTLSCSPISGHRSVSWYQQTPGQGLQFLFEYFSETQRNKGNFPGRFSGRQFSNSRSEMNVSTLELGDSALYLCASSRDLNTEAFFGQGTRLTVV.

The rearrangement uses TRBV4-2 and TRBJ1-3, with 7 bases aligning to TRBD1. Trimming at V came to 6 bases and at J to 4 bases, leaving 6 bases not matched to a gene. The germline V gene has CDR1 LGHNA and CDR2 YNFKEQ. The length of the CDR3 is 14 residues. The CDR3 DNA sequence: TGTGCCAGCAGTCAGACAGGGCAAGGAAACACCATATATTTT. Residues: CASSQTGQGNTIYF.

The chain employs TRBV15 and TRBJ1-1; D is uncertain. The V gene lost 0 bases and the J gene lost 8 bases, with 10 bases spanning the gap. Looked up from germline, CDR1 is LNHNV and CDR2 is YYDKDF (reference sequence). This CDR3 has 13 residues. CDR3 coding DNA: TGTGCCACCAGCAGAGATAAAGTTGACGAAGCTTTCTTT. This codes for CATSRDKVDEAFF.

This chain connects TRBV7-6 to TRBJ2-2, with D possibly TRBD1 on 7 matching bases. Trimming cost V 3 bases and J 6 bases, with 20 bases left between them. CDR1 and CDR2 from the germline V gene are SGHVS and FNYEAQ. This CDR3 region has 17 residues. The CDR3: CASSFVRGDDGSGELFF. CDR3 DNA: TGTGCCAGCAGCTTTGTCAGGGGGGATGACGGGTCCGGGGAGCTGTTTTTT.

The V gene is TRBV10-3, the J gene TRBJ1-3; possible D gene TRBD1, 6 bases. This CDR3 has 13 amino acids. From germline, CDR1 is ENHRY and CDR2 SYGVKD. Deletions cut 3 bases from V and 4 bases from J, with 7 bases between. The CDR3, as DNA: TGTGCCATCAGTGACACAGGGGGAAACACCATATATTTT. Translated: CAISDTGGNTIYF.

With respect to this clone: Other DNA sequences in this sample translate to the same CDR3. This rearrangement joins TRBV12-3 or TRBV12-4 to TRBJ2-1; D is possibly TRBD2 (6 bases). The CDR3 loop spans 12 amino acids. Trimming cost V 3 bases and J 7 bases, with 7 bases left between them. The CDR3 nucleotides read TGTGCCAGCAGTTTCGGGAGTAATGAGCAGTTCTTC. Translation gives CASSFGSNEQFF.

The genes are TRBV3-1 (or the pseudogene TRBV3-2) and TRBJ2-1; D uncertain. Trimming cost V 2 bases and J 8 bases, with 16 bases left between them. Per germline, CDR1 LGHDT and CDR2 YNNKEL (reference sequence). The CDR3 has 15 amino acids. CDR3 protein: CASSQRSAARDEQFF. The CDR3 DNA is TGTGCCAGCAGCCAAAGGTCGGCAGCCCGGGATGAGCAGTTCTTC.

This clone was counted only a few times. The chain's CDR3 is CAWSAGTGGGEKLFF. DNA of the CDR3: TGTGCCTGGAGTGCAGGAACAGGGGGCGGTGAAAAACTGTTTTTT. V gene TRBV30 combines with J gene TRBJ1-4, with 9 positions matching TRBD1. Trimming at V came to 1 base and at J to 7 bases, leaving 7 bases not matched to a gene. Germline lookup yields CDR1 GTSNPN and CDR2 SVGIG (reference sequence). This CDR3 is built from 15 residues.

This chain uses TRBV5-1 with TRBJ2-7; 8 positions agree with TRBD2. Germline V gene data show CDR1 as SGHRS and CDR2 as YFSETQ. V shed 4 bases, J shed 7 bases, and the junction held 10 bases outside the gene matches. The CDR3 runs to 14 residues. As DNA, the CDR3 is TGCGCCAGCAGCGGCACTAGCGGCCTGGGGGAGCAGTACTTC. It specifies CASSGTSGLGEQYF.

This sequence joins TRBV6-1 and TRBJ2-5; 9 bases are shared with TRBD2. V lost 3 bases to trimming and J lost 1 base; unmatched junction nucleotides: 3. Germline V CDR1 and CDR2: MNHNS, SASEGT. CDR3 length equals 15 residues. This chain's CDR3 is CASSDLAGAQETQYF. The CDR3 DNA reads TGTGCCAGCAGTGATTTAGCGGGGGCCCAAGAGACCCAGTACTTC.

The chain has TRBV13 and TRBJ1-5; 8 bases match TRBD1. Unmatched junction bases numbered 6, after V lost 4 bases and J lost 7 bases. CDR3 size: 14 residues. From germline, CDR1 is PRHDT and CDR2 FYEKMQ (reference sequence). The CDR3 spells CASSYRQGRQPQHF. In DNA form, the CDR3 reads TGTGCCAGCAGCTACCGACAGGGGCGCCAGCCCCAGCATTTT.